What follows describes a single TCR beta chain. This clonotype was found once. No antigen is known for it. Base qualities were left out, and no much larger clone turns up one base away. One read alone provides weak support. This sample stems from a study of CD8 T cells in Susac syndrome (dated by TCRdb to between 2018 and 2021). Study-level background: Whether CD8+ T cell activation and differentiation in Susac syndrome was antigen driven was tested using repertoire sequencing.

The full study reports these points: The number of individuals in the TCR sequencing and HLA analysis was acknowledged as relatively small.

Peripheral blood CD8+ and CD4+ T cells from healthy donors, Susac syndrome patients and multiple sclerosis patients were profiled using high-throughput TCR beta sequencing. The multiple sclerosis controls were treatment-naive patients whose relapsing-remitting disease, either stable or active, fulfilled the revised McDonald criteria. Bulk CD8+ and CD4+ T cells were purified by magnetic negative isolation, whereas CD8+ TEMRA cells were enriched by FACS. Blood was drawn into EDTA tubes, processed within 24 hours, and PBMCs were isolated by density gradient centrifugation. PBMCs intended for TCR sequencing were cryopreserved in liquid nitrogen and were subsequently thawed in a 37 degrees C water bath. The sorted or isolated CD4+, CD8+ and CD8+ TEMRA cells had a purity of 90% or higher. From its cysteine to its phenylalanine, the CDR3 spans 15 amino acids. Only the CDR3 part of the read is kept: 45 bases, read in frame from the first base. From a lookup of the germline V gene, CDR1 and CDR2 are SGHTA and FQGTGA. V has 3 bases trimmed and J has 3 bases trimmed; junction bases matching no gene number 3.

RNA was extracted using the RNeasy kit, and roughly 0.5 to 1 microgram was reverse transcribed with random hexamers. The immunoSEQ multiplex PCR assay, which covers 54 Vbeta and 13 Jbeta segments, was used to amplify TCR beta CDR3 regions. PCR amplification bias was corrected by using a synthetic template baseline for primer optimization and computational correction. In the original analysis: Only productive sequences were kept, with reads annotated to V, D and J genes according to IMGT and analyzed in immunoSEQ Analyzer. Clonality was calculated as one minus the Shannon entropy normalized by log2 of the number of productive unique sequences. For each patient and control, public and private clones were evaluated among the 100 most prevalent clones. Susac-specific clones were defined as absent from healthy and MS cohorts, 850 to 1,300 published viral clones and other ImmuneACCESS disease sequences. TCRdb applied fastp at Q25 and MiXCR to the public reads, then kept only in-frame beta chains. Every entry covers one CDR3 protein and lists the most common genes and DNA from its rows. What appears here as the V and J calls and clone size reflects TCRdb's work, not the paper's. Here the sample has about 150,000 distinct CDR3 sequences; 90% to 95% occur a single time. The ten largest account for under 0.095% of the sample.

The sequence was collected from a human donor with multiple sclerosis. The chain links TRBV7-3 with TRBJ2-1; the central 9 bases match TRBD2. Material for sequencing was CD4+ T cells from PBMCs. The CDR3 sequence is CASSFRLADYNEQFF. The DNA sequence follows: TGTGCCAGCAGCTTCCGACTAGCGGACTACAATGAGCAGTTCTTC. The reference TRBV7-3 and TRBJ2-1 proteins fill in what lies around the CDR3, so the full variable domain reads GAGVSQTPSNKVTEKGKYVELRCDPISGHTALYWYRQSLGQGPEFLIYFQGTGAADDSGLPNDRFFAVRPEGSVSTLKIQRTERGDSAVYLCASSFRLADYNEQFFGPGTRLTVL.